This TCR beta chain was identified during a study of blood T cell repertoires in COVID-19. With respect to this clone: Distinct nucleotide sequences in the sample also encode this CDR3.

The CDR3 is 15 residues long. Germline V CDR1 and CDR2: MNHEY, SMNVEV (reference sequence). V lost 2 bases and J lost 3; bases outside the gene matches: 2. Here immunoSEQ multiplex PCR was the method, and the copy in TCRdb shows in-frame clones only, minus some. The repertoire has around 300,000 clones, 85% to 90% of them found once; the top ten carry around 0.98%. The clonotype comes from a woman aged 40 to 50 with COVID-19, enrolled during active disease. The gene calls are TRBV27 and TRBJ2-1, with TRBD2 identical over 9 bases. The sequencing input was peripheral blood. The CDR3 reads CASSLSSGGYNEQFF. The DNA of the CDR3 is TGTGCCAGCAGTTTAAGTAGCGGGGGCTACAATGAGCAGTTCTTC.